This TCR beta chain was observed in a study of blood T cell repertoires in COVID-19. About the research overall: Samples taken during acute and convalescent COVID-19 were collected in the United States, Italy and Spain. Sample material is recorded as cDNA or gDNA derived from T cells, B-cell-depleted T cells, or PBMCs.

This clone was observed a handful of times. Per the study methods: Reference gene primer amplification gave nucleated cell count estimates. Only in-frame clones appear in the TCRdb table, and some are missing; sequencing was by immunoSEQ multiplex PCR. The V and J calls and clone size come from that table; D and trimming were worked out from the DNA. The repertoire consists of 200,000 to 300,000 clones, with 75% to 90% occurring once and the leading ten covering roughly 30%. Germline CDR1 SGHVS, CDR2 FQNEAQ. V was shortened by 1 base and J by 7 bases, with 10 bases between the two germline ends. The CDR3 has 13 amino acids.

V usage is TRBV7-8 and J usage is TRBJ1-2; D unclear. This TCR derives from a man aged 35-49 years with acute or convalescent COVID-19. Material for sequencing was peripheral blood. The CDR3 sequence is CASSLGGLGGYTF. CDR3 sequence (DNA): TGTGCCAGCAGCTTAGGAGGACTCGGTGGCTACACCTTC.